This entry lists 18 T cell receptor beta chains sequenced from one sample in a study of cytomegalovirus exposure and HLA in healthy donors. PCR involved 60 Vbeta and 13 Jbeta primers. Generated by immunoSEQ multiplex PCR, the TCRdb table keeps only in-frame clones and is missing some. The table lists more than 150,000 clones, 65% to 85% of them singletons. Sequencing was done on a sample of PBMCs. The receptors shown here come from a girl aged 5 to 17 in good health and CMV-seropositive.

The chain couples TRBV10-3 to TRBJ2-1, with TRBD2 matching 8 bases. In germline, CDR1 is ENHRY, CDR2 SYGVKD. The CDR3 loop spans 13 amino acids. Germline trimming cut 8 bases from V and 4 bases from J; bases unmatched to any gene: 4. CDR3 loop: CAIGEREYNEQFF. The CDR3, as DNA: TGTGCCATCGGCGAGCGGGAGTACAATGAGCAGTTCTTC.

The V call is TRBV6-5, the J call TRBJ1-5, with D maybe TRBD1 (6 bases). Germline values: CDR1 MNHEY, CDR2 SVGAGI. Trimming took 6 bases from V and 2 from J, leaving 14 bases between them. The CDR3 is made up of 15 amino acids. The CDR3 spells CASRNTGRGNQPQHF. As DNA, the CDR3 is TGTGCCAGCAGGAATACAGGGAGGGGCAATCAGCCCCAGCATTTT.

This chain connects TRBV5-1 to TRBJ1-1; possible D gene TRBD1, 6 bases. The CDR3 has 15 amino acids. V lost 5 bases, J lost 5 bases, and 19 bases lay in between. The germline CDR1 and CDR2 sequences are SGHRS and YFSETQ. CDR3 coding DNA: TGCGCCAGCAGATTCGGCCAGGGGTTAGGGACTGAAGCTTTCTTT. Protein: CASRFGQGLGTEAFF.

The count of this clone is one. The rearrangement joins TRBV10-1 to TRBJ2-2, with TRBD1 identical over 7 bases. The ends lost 2 bases at V and 4 bases at J; junction bases unmatched: 1. There are 14 residues in the CDR3. Per germline, CDR1 WNHNN and CDR2 SYGVQD (reference sequence). The CDR3 DNA sequence: TGCGCCAGCAGTGAGAGGACAGGCACCGGGGAGCTGTTTTTT. Amino acid sequence: CASSERTGTGELFF.

V is TRBV4-3 and J is TRBJ2-5; D is perhaps TRBD2 (5 bases). Per the germline V gene, CDR1 is LGHNA and CDR2 is YSLEER. V shed 1 base and J shed 3 bases, with 18 bases lying between them. This CDR3 spans 17 amino acids. As DNA, the CDR3 is TGCGCCAGCAGCCAAGGGTCGCGCGGCGGGTCGAAAGAGACCCAGTACTTC. It encodes CASSQGSRGGSKETQYF.

This sequence joins TRBV7-2 and TRBJ1-2; D is possibly TRBD1 (6 bases). CDR1 and CDR2 from the germline V gene are SGHTA and FQGNSA. The CDR3 has 14 residues. Trimming cost V 1 base and J 7 bases, with 13 bases left between them. DNA of the CDR3: TGTGCCAGCAGCTTAGTACAGGGTTCGGGTGGCTACACCTTC. Translation: CASSLVQGSGGYTF. Full variable domain (rest looked up from reference TRBV7-2 and TRBJ1-2): GAGVSQSPSNKVTEKGKDVELRCDPISGHTALYWYRQSLGQGLEFLIYFQGNSAPDKSGLPSDRFSAERTGGSVSTLTIQRTQQEDSAVYLCASSLVQGSGGYTFGSGTRLTVV.

Only a few counts were recorded for this clone. Other DNA sequences within the sample encode an identical CDR3. The genes are TRBV4-2 and TRBJ2-1; D gene unclear. Trimming took 0 bases from V and 3 from J, leaving 9 bases between them. This CDR3 spans 15 amino acids. CDR1 and CDR2 (germline): LGHNA, YNFKEQ. The CDR3 DNA sequence: TGTGCCAGCAGCCAAGATCGTCTCGTCTACAATGAGCAGTTCTTC. Its protein product is CASSQDRLVYNEQFF.

This chain uses TRBV27 with TRBJ2-2; 11 bases agree with TRBD1. The germline V gene encodes CDR1 MNHEY and CDR2 SMNVEV (reference sequence). The V and J ends lost 6 bases and 3 bases, in that order; junction bases with no gene match: 6. This CDR3 spans 16 amino acids. CDR3 nucleotides: TGTGCCAGCAGCCCCTGGACAGGGGGCGACACCGGGGAGCTGTTTTTT. It specifies CASSPWTGGDTGELFF.

V usage is TRBV6-5 and J usage is TRBJ1-1, with no clear D. Trimming removed 8 bases from V and 5 bases from J, with 18 bases in between. The CDR3 runs 14 residues. Germline CDR1 MNHEY, CDR2 SVGAGI. In nucleotides, the CDR3 is TGTGCCAGCGGGGTCCAACCCACGGGGACTGAAGCTTTCTTT. Translation: CASGVQPTGTEAFF.

The gene calls are TRBV5-1 and TRBJ2-7, with TRBD2 identical over 8 bases. V was pared by 4 bases and J by 2 bases, with 5 bases of the junction left unmatched. CDR3 length: 14 amino acids. The V gene's germline CDR1 is SGHRS and CDR2 YFSETQ. CDR3 DNA: TGCGCCAGCAGCGTAGGCGGGAGGACCTACGAGCAGTACTTC. Residues: CASSVGGRTYEQYF. The full variable domain, its missing parts supplied by reference TRBV5-1 and TRBJ2-7, is KAGVTQTPRYLIKTRGQQVTLSCSPISGHRSVSWYQQTPGQGLQFLFEYFSETQRNKGNFPGRFSGRQFSNSRSEMNVSTLELGDSALYLCASSVGGRTYEQYFGPGTRLTVT.

The gene calls are TRBV10-2 and TRBJ2-7, with D unresolved. Germline lookup yields CDR1 WSHSY and CDR2 SAAADI. The V end was cut by 6 bases, the J end by 1 base, with 10 bases between. The length of the CDR3 is 13 residues. The CDR3 loop reads CASSETLSYEQYF. DNA for the CDR3: TGCGCCAGCAGCGAGACCCTATCCTACGAGCAGTACTTC.

The chain recombines TRBV27 with TRBJ1-2; D possibly corresponds to TRBD1 (6 bases). This CDR3 spans 13 amino acids. The V and J ends lost 2 bases and 6 bases respectively, with 10 bases between them. The germline V gene encodes CDR1 MNHEY and CDR2 SMNVEV (reference sequence). The CDR3 loop is CASSLDQGHGYTF. CDR3 DNA: TGTGCCAGCAGTTTAGACCAGGGGCATGGCTACACCTTC.

The rearrangement links TRBV19 to TRBJ2-2; D remains ambiguous. Germline loops: CDR1 LNHDA, CDR2 SQIVND (reference sequence). CDR3 length equals 14 residues. Trimming took 1 base from V and 2 from J, leaving 5 bases between them. CDR3 nucleotide sequence: TGTGCCAGTAGTATAGGTGTAAACACCGGGGAGCTGTTTTTT. It is translated as CASSIGVNTGELFF.

This clone was counted a few times. This chain links TRBV25-1 with TRBJ2-7; 7 nucleotides match TRBD2. Germline V gene data show CDR1 as MGHDK and CDR2 as SYGVNS. V trimming: 4 bases; J trimming: 5 bases; junction bases outside the gene matches: 14. This CDR3 is built from 16 residues. The CDR3 DNA sequence: TGTGCCAGCAGTGTATTACGGCGGGAGACCTTCCACGAGCAGTACTTC. It specifies CASSVLRRETFHEQYF.

The chain carries TRBV19 and TRBJ1-1; D is uncertain. Trimming took off 9 bases at V and 0 bases at J, with 20 bases between the two ends. Germline loops: CDR1 LNHDA, CDR2 SQIVND (reference sequence). The CDR3 runs 16 residues. The CDR3 is CASTTRVGRLNTEAFF. The CDR3 nucleotides read TGTGCCAGCACTACCCGAGTGGGTCGGTTGAACACTGAAGCTTTCTTT.

The V call is TRBV9, the J call TRBJ2-3, with D maybe TRBD2 (6 bases). The CDR3 runs to 15 residues. Trimming stripped 3 bases from V and 5 bases from J, with 16 bases between. Per the germline V gene, CDR1 is SGDLS and CDR2 is YYNGEE. The CDR3 reads CASSAGTLRVDTQYF. The CDR3 nucleotides are TGTGCCAGCAGCGCCGGGACTCTTCGGGTAGATACGCAGTATTTT.

As DNA, the CDR3 is TGTGCCAGCAGCTTGACTAGTTCCGAGCAGTACTTC. Translated, it gives CASSLTSSEQYF. V usage is TRBV7-9 and J usage is TRBJ2-5, with D perhaps matching TRBD2 (6 bases). Near its end, the DNA agrees better with TRBJ2-7, so the J call may be wrong. The CDR3 contains 12 residues. CDR1 SEHNR and CDR2 FQNEAQ come from the germline V gene (reference sequence).

The rearrangement uses TRBV2 and TRBJ2-7; TRBD1 matches 7 bases. This CDR3 region has 12 residues. The germline V gene has CDR1 SNHLY and CDR2 FYNNEI. After removal of 5 bases from V and 5 bases from J, the junction contained 3 bases not matched to a gene. The CDR3 reads CASSLTGNEQYF. DNA for the CDR3: TGTGCCAGCAGTTTGACAGGGAACGAGCAGTACTTC.